These 28 T cell receptor beta chains came from one sample sequenced in a study of CD8 T cells in Susac syndrome. The RNA input was about 0.5 to 1 ug, and it was reverse transcribed with random hexamers. TCRdb passed the immunoSEQ multiplex PCR reads through MiXCR, listing each CDR3 protein once. The table lists around 300,000 distinct CDR3 sequences, approximately 90% of them singletons. Sequencing was performed on CD4+ T cells from PBMCs. The source of these receptors is a human donor with multiple sclerosis.

V gene TRBV6-5 combines with J gene TRBJ2-7; D perhaps matches TRBD1 (6 bases). The V end lost 0 bases, the J end lost 7 bases, and 13 bases lay between the germline ends. CDR1 and CDR2 (germline): MNHEY, SVGAGI. There are 14 residues in the CDR3. CDR3: CASSYSAGATEQYF. In DNA form, the CDR3 reads TGTGCCAGCAGTTACTCGGCAGGGGCTACGGAGCAGTACTTC.

The V and J genes are TRBV30 and TRBJ1-2; 7 bases fit TRBD1. Germline V gene sequence: CDR1 GTSNPN, CDR2 SVGIG (reference sequence). J gave up 3 bases and V 1 base, and 2 bases lay outside the gene matches. CDR3 size: 13 residues. The CDR3 DNA sequence: TGTGCCTGGAGTGCTGACAGGGACTATGGCTACACCTTC. It encodes CAWSADRDYGYTF.

This CDR3 is CAWSSSNRGYGYTF. The CDR3 DNA reads TGTGCCTGGAGTAGTTCGAACAGGGGCTATGGCTACACCTTC. The V and J genes are TRBV30 and TRBJ1-2; 7 bases align to TRBD1. Losses at the gene ends were 2 bases for V and 4 bases for J; bases not matched to a gene: 7. The CDR3 runs 14 residues. Germline V lookup: CDR1 GTSNPN, CDR2 SVGIG (reference sequence).

This rearrangement joins TRBV5-1 to TRBJ2-1; D gene uncertain. Germline V gives CDR1 SGHRS, CDR2 YFSETQ. Trimming took off 0 bases at V and 5 bases at J, with 6 bases between the two ends. The CDR3 length is 13 residues. The CDR3 region has the DNA TGCGCCAGCAGCTTGGTGGGTCACAATGAGCAGTTCTTC. Translation: CASSLVGHNEQFF.

V is TRBV5-8 and J is TRBJ2-5, with D maybe TRBD1 (5 bases). The germline V gene has CDR1 SGHTS and CDR2 YDEGEE. The CDR3 has 18 residues. Trimming left V 0 bases short and J 3 bases short, with 21 bases between. DNA for the CDR3: TGTGCCAGCAGCTTGGCTGCAGGGTTCCAAGTGGGCAAAGAGACCCAGTACTTC. This gives the protein CASSLAAGFQVGKETQYF.

This sequence joins TRBV6-6 and TRBJ2-7, with TRBD1 identical over 7 bases. After removal of 2 bases from V and 1 base from J, the junction contained 5 bases not matched to a gene. Germline V gives CDR1 MNHNY, CDR2 SVGAGI (reference sequence). The CDR3 length is 15 residues. Here the CDR3 reads CASSYDRVTSYEQYF. DNA for the CDR3: TGTGCCAGCAGTTACGACAGGGTAACATCCTACGAGCAGTACTTC.

V usage is TRBV4-2 and J usage is TRBJ2-3, with 10 bases identical to TRBD2. V lost 5 bases and J lost 3; bases outside the gene matches: 8. Per germline, CDR1 LGHNA and CDR2 YNFKEQ. The CDR3 is made up of 16 amino acids. In nucleotides, the CDR3 is TGTGCCAGCAGCGCCCTTATAGCGGGAGGAACAGATACGCAGTATTTT. Amino acid sequence: CASSALIAGGTDTQYF.

This clonotype appeared a single time. The gene calls are TRBV29-1 and TRBJ2-7, with 10 bases matching TRBD1. Germline V gene sequence: CDR1 SQVTM, CDR2 ANQGSEA. The V segment lost 6 bases and the J segment 2 bases; nucleotides outside the gene matches: 1. The CDR3 has 12 amino acids. The CDR3 loop is CSVGQGTYEQYF. The CDR3 DNA follows: TGCAGCGTGGGACAGGGGACCTACGAGCAGTACTTC.

The rearrangement joins TRBV20-1 to TRBJ1-2; 9 bases align to TRBD1. Germline V CDR1 and CDR2: DFQATT, SNEGSKA (reference sequence). CDR3 length: 16 amino acids. V was clipped by 0 bases and J by 5 bases; unmatched bases: 10. The DNA for the CDR3 is TGCAGTGCTAGAGATCTTGGGGACAGGGTGGCGTATGGCTACACCTTC. It specifies CSARDLGDRVAYGYTF.

This clonotype showed up just a few times. This sequence joins TRBV6-6 and TRBJ1-1; possible D gene TRBD1, 6 bases. Germline V CDR1 and CDR2: MNHNY, SVGAGI (reference sequence). This CDR3 has 14 residues. V dropped 6 bases and J dropped 0 bases, with 11 bases sitting between them. CDR3 sequence: CASRPRDMNTEAFF. The DNA for the CDR3 is TGTGCCAGCAGGCCCAGGGACATGAACACTGAAGCTTTCTTT.

The rearrangement links TRBV30 to TRBJ2-7; weak D call: TRBD2 (6 bases). Germline CDR1 GTSNPN, CDR2 SVGIG (reference sequence). This CDR3 contains 13 residues. The V end lost 4 bases, the J end lost 2 bases, and 12 bases lay between the germline ends. CDR3 sequence reads: CAWMRRGTYEQYF. CDR3 sequence (DNA): TGTGCCTGGATGAGGCGGGGTACCTACGAGCAGTACTTC.

The rearrangement links TRBV6-1 to TRBJ1-1; maybe TRBD1 (6 bases). From germline, CDR1 is MNHNS and CDR2 SASEGT. The ends were cut back, 6 bases at V and 6 bases at J, with 17 bases in the middle. This CDR3 contains 14 residues. CDR3 protein: CASRERGYAAEAFF. Here the CDR3 DNA reads TGTGCCAGCAGAGAAAGGGGGTACGCCGCTGAAGCTTTCTTT.

This sequence joins TRBV4-3 and TRBJ2-3; TRBD2 matches at 8 bases. V shed 0 bases, J shed 2 bases, and the junction held 10 bases outside the gene matches. This CDR3 is 18 amino acids long. CDR1 LGHNA and CDR2 YSLEER come from the germline V gene. CDR3 DNA sequence: TGCGCCAGCAGCCAAGATTTTGCGGGAGGTCAATACACAGATACGCAGTATTTT. Its protein is CASSQDFAGGQYTDTQYF.

J is TRBJ2-7 and V is TRBV29-1, with TRBD1 matching 10 bases. Germline assignment: CDR1 SQVTM and CDR2 ANQGSEA. The V and J ends lost 7 bases and 3 bases, in that order; junction bases with no gene match: 6. The CDR3 covers 13 residues. CDR3 amino acids: CSAMDRGDYEQYF. In DNA form, the CDR3 reads TGCAGCGCCATGGACAGGGGGGACTACGAGCAGTACTTC.

The chain uses TRBV6-2 or TRBV6-3 and TRBJ1-2; unclear D gene. This CDR3 region has 12 residues. V was shortened by 2 bases and J by 4 bases, with 5 bases between the two germline ends. Germline V lookup: CDR1 MNHEY, CDR2 SVGEGT. DNA of the CDR3: TGTGCCAGCAGTTACGGACCCTATGGCTACACCTTC. Translating gives CASSYGPYGYTF.

The CDR3 DNA is TGTGCCAGCAGAACAGGGGGTGCAGATACGCAGTATTTT. The encoded protein is CASRTGGADTQYF. The chain joins TRBV7-2 to TRBJ2-3; 8 bases are a match to TRBD1. The germline gives CDR1 SGHTA, CDR2 FQGNSA. This CDR3 has 13 amino acids. The V gene end was trimmed by 6 bases and the J gene end by 4 bases; junction bases not matched to a gene: 3.

The rearrangement joins TRBV6-2 or TRBV6-3 to TRBJ2-2; TRBD2 is a possible D gene (5 bases). The CDR3 is 14 residues long. Deletions cut 7 bases from V and 1 base from J, with 10 bases between. CDR1 MNHEY and CDR2 SVGEGT come from the germline V gene. The CDR3 is CASIRGRNTGELFF. The CDR3 region has the DNA TGTGCCAGCATACGCGGGCGGAACACCGGGGAGCTGTTTTTT.

The chain combines TRBV20-1 with TRBJ2-3; 8 nucleotides match TRBD2. The germline CDR1 and CDR2 sequences are DFQATT and SNEGSKA (reference sequence). This CDR3 has 12 residues. V was clipped by 3 bases and J by 7 bases; unmatched bases: 3. The CDR3 nucleotides are TGCAGTGCTAGCGGGGGGGGGTATACGCAGTATTTT. It specifies CSASGGGYTQYF.

This sequence joins TRBV20-1 and TRBJ2-1; D is uncertain. The V end was cut by 6 bases, the J end by 0 bases, with 12 bases between. The CDR3 sequence is 14 residues long. Germline-derived CDR1 and CDR2 are DFQATT and SNEGSKA (reference sequence). The CDR3 coding sequence is TGCAGTGCCCCCCCCTTAAGCTCCTACAATGAGCAGTTCTTC. Translating it yields CSAPPLSSYNEQFF.

The V gene is TRBV5-6, the J gene TRBJ1-1; possibly TRBD1 for D (6 bases). This CDR3 region has 14 residues. Trimming removed 6 bases from V and 4 bases from J, with 16 bases in between. The germline gives CDR1 SGHDT, CDR2 YYEEEE. Here the CDR3 reads CASTPGGRATEAFF. CDR3 nucleotide sequence: TGTGCCAGCACCCCGGGGGGGCGGGCCACTGAAGCTTTCTTT.

The V gene is TRBV6-2 or TRBV6-3, the J gene TRBJ1-2, with D unresolved. Trimming left V 7 bases short and J 0 bases short, with 21 bases between. Germline-derived CDR1 and CDR2 are MNHEY and SVGEGT. This CDR3 has 17 residues. The DNA for the CDR3 is TGTGCCAGCACCGGCCGGGCCTCCCAGCGTCCTAACTATGGCTACACCTTC. Its translation: CASTGRASQRPNYGYTF.

V usage is TRBV30 and J usage is TRBJ1-2; D uncertain. The V gene's germline CDR1 is GTSNPN and CDR2 SVGIG (reference sequence). Trimming left V 5 bases short and J 0 bases short, with 25 bases between. The length of the CDR3 is 18 residues. The CDR3 loop reads CAWEFGHIGDTTNYGYTF. The CDR3 DNA reads TGTGCCTGGGAGTTCGGCCACATTGGCGACACTACTAACTATGGCTACACCTTC.

V and J are TRBV20-1 and TRBJ1-3; the D is unclear. V was shortened by 0 bases and J by 2 bases, with 11 bases between the two germline ends. Germline CDR1 is DFQATT and CDR2 is SNEGSKA (reference sequence). This CDR3 is 15 amino acids long. This CDR3 is CSARDLPPPGNTIYF. DNA of the CDR3: TGCAGTGCTAGAGATCTCCCCCCGCCTGGAAACACCATATATTTT.

V usage is TRBV30 and J usage is TRBJ1-3, with 7 bases matching TRBD1. Unmatched junction bases numbered 5, after V lost 3 bases and J lost 3 bases. This CDR3 region has 14 residues. Germline lookup yields CDR1 GTSNPN and CDR2 SVGIG (reference sequence). The CDR3 loop is CAWRGQQNGNTIYF. Here the CDR3 DNA reads TGTGCCTGGAGGGGACAGCAAAATGGAAACACCATATATTTT.

The chain carries TRBV6-5 and TRBJ1-1, with D possibly matching TRBD1 (6 bases). V was shortened by 0 bases and J by 1 base, with 12 bases between the two germline ends. The CDR3 is 16 residues long. Germline CDR1 and CDR2: MNHEY and SVGAGI. The CDR3 reads CASSYSVSRGNTEAFF. DNA for the CDR3: TGTGCCAGCAGTTACTCAGTAAGCAGGGGGAACACTGAAGCTTTCTTT.

This clonotype appeared a single time. The chain employs TRBV7-9 and TRBJ2-1; perhaps D is TRBD1 or TRBD2 (5 bases each). Germline values: CDR1 SEHNR, CDR2 FQNEAQ (reference sequence). Trimming took off 2 bases at V and 4 bases at J, with 15 bases between the two ends. There are 16 residues in the CDR3. CDR3 nucleotide sequence: TGTGCCAGCAGCTTAATCCCCCGGGGCCTATACAATGAGCAGTTCTTC. Amino acid sequence: CASSLIPRGLYNEQFF.

The V gene is TRBV29-1, the J gene TRBJ2-1; a weak D match, TRBD1 (6 bases). This CDR3 is built from 14 residues. Germline V lookup: CDR1 SQVTM, CDR2 ANQGSEA. V was cut by 3 bases and J by 0 bases, with 9 bases left in between. CDR3 sequence: CSVEGALSYNEQFF. Written as DNA, the CDR3 is TGCAGCGTTGAGGGGGCCCTCTCCTACAATGAGCAGTTCTTC.

This rearrangement joins TRBV30 to TRBJ1-3; D not resolved. This CDR3 comprises 15 residues. From germline, CDR1 is GTSNPN and CDR2 SVGIG (reference sequence). Trimming stripped 0 bases from V and 7 bases from J, with 16 bases between. CDR3 amino acids: CAWSVTQKGRNTIYF. In DNA form, the CDR3 reads TGTGCCTGGAGTGTAACGCAGAAAGGACGGAACACCATATATTTT.